This T cell receptor (beta chain) was captured in a study of patients and donors after allogeneic stem cell transplantation. Germline lookup yields CDR1 SGDLS and CDR2 YYNGEE. The CDR3 runs to 15 residues. J was trimmed by 5 bases and V by 4 bases; bases with no gene match: 10. TCRdb fed the RT-PCR reads into MiXCR, producing one record per CDR3 protein. The repertoire holds under 200,000 distinct CDR3 sequences, with approximately 28% as singletons. The TCR comes from a human donor who was either an allogeneic HSCT recipient or a stem cell or donor lymphocyte infusion donor (not recorded which). It is not recorded whose cells these are; they may come from a transplant donor. This rearrangement joins TRBV9 to TRBJ2-7; 9 bases are shared with TRBD1. Source material: blood, either unsorted or a sorted T cell fraction (not recorded which). The CDR3 loop reads CASSIRGTGMDEQYF. The CDR3 DNA reads as TGTGCCAGCAGCATTAGGGGGACAGGGATGGACGAGCAGTACTTC. The entire variable domain, with the rest obtained from reference TRBV9 and TRBJ2-7, is as follows: DSGVTQTPKHLITATGQRVTLRCSPRSGDLSVYWYQQSLDQGLQFLIQYYNGEERAKGNILERFSAQQFPDLHSELNLSSLELGDSALYFCASSIRGTGMDEQYFGPGTRLTVT.